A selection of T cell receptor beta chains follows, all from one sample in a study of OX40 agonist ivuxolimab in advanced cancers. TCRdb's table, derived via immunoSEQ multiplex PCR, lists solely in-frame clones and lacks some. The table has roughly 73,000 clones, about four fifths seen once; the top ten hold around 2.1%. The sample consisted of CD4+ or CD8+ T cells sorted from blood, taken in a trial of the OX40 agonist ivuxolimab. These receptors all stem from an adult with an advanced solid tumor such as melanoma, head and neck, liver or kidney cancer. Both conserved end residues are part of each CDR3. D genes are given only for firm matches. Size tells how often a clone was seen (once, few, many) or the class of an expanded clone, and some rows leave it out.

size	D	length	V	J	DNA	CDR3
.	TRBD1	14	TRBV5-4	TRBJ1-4	TGTGCCAGCAGCCAGGACAGGGGGCATGAAAAACTGTTTTTT	CASSQDRGHEKLFF
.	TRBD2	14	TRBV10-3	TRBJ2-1	TGTGCCATCAGTACAGCGGGAGGGTTGGATGAGCAGTTCTTC	CAISTAGGLDEQFF
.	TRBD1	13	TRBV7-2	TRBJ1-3	TGTGCCAGCAGACAGGGGGCTGGAAACACCATATATTTT	CASRQGAGNTIYF
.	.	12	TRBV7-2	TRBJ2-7	TGTGCCAGCAGTCCCCAGGACTACGAGCAGTACTTC	CASSPQDYEQYF
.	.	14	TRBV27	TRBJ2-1	TGTGCCAGCAGTCTTAGACGCTCCTACAATGAGCAGTTCTTC	CASSLRRSYNEQFF
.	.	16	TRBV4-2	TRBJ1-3	TGTGCCAGCAGCCTTGTCAGGGGAAGCTCTGGAAACACCATATATTTT	CASSLVRGSSGNTIYF
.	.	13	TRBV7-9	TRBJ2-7	TGTGCCAGCAGCTTACAGGGTACTGGAGAGCAGTACTTC	CASSLQGTGEQYF
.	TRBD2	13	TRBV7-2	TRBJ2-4	TGTGCCAGCAGTCTGACTAGCGCGGGGCTTAGGTACTTC	CASSLTSAGLRYF
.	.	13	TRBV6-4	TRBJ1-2	TGTGCCAGCAGTGCGGGGCTCGGCTATGGCTACACCTTC	CASSAGLGYGYTF
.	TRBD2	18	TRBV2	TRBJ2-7	TGTGCCAGCAGTGAAGGGCTAGCGGGGGCCCAGTTCTCCTACGAGCAGTACTTC	CASSEGLAGAQFSYEQYF
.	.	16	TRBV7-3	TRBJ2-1	TGTGCCAGCAGCCGGGGTCTGCGTGGGGCATACAATGAGCAGTTCTTC	CASSRGLRGAYNEQFF
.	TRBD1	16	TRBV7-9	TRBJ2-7	TGTGCCAGCAGCCCACAGGGGACAGGGAGAGTCGGAAGGCAGTACTTC	CASSPQGTGRVGRQYF
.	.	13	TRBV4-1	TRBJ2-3	TGCGCCAGCAGCCACCCTAGAACAGATACGCAGTATTTT	CASSHPRTDTQYF
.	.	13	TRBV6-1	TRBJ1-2	TGTGCCAGCAGAATGGGACCTAACTATGGCTACACCTTC	CASRMGPNYGYTF
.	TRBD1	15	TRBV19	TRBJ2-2	TGTGCCAGTAGTCCAAGGACAGGGCGAACCGGGGAGCTGTTTTTT	CASSPRTGRTGELFF
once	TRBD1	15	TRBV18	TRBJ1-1	TGTGCCAGCTCAGCCGGGACAGGGGTGAACACTGAAGCTTTCTTT	CASSAGTGVNTEAFF
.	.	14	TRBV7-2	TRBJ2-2	TGTGCCAGCAGCGCCGGGACAAACACCGGGGAGCTGTTTTTT	CASSAGTNTGELFF
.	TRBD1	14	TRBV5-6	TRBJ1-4	TGTGCCAGCAGCGCCGGGACAGGGGGCTTGGAACTGTTTTTT	CASSAGTGGLELFF
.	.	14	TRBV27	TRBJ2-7	TGTGCCAGCAGTCGTTCCAGGGGAGGGTACGAGCAGTACTTC	CASSRSRGGYEQYF
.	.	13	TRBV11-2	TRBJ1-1	TGTGCCAGCAGCTCACACCCGAACACTGAAGCTTTCTTT	CASSSHPNTEAFF
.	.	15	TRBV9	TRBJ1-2	TGTGCCAGCAGCGTAGGGGTGGGGACACAACTTGGCTACACCTTC	CASSVGVGTQLGYTF
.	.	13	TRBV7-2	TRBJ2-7	TGTGCCAGCAGCTCCCTTGGACAGTTTCAGCAGTACTTC	CASSSLGQFQQYF
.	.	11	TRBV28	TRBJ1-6	TGTGCCAGCAGTTTAGGTTCACCCCTCCACTTT	CASSLGSPLHF
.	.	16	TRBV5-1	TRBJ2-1	TGCGCCAGCAGCGAGGGAGGTGCCCCCGACTACAATGAGCAGTTCTTC	CASSEGGAPDYNEQFF
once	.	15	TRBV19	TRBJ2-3	TGTGCCAGTAGGGGAGCGTCTCGCAGCACAGATACGCAGTATTTT	CASRGASRSTDTQYF
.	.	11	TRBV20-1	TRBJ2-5	TGCAGTGCTACCCACAAAGAGACCCAGTACTTC	CSATHKETQYF
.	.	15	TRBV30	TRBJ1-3	TGTGCCTGGAGTGGGGGTCAGAACACTGGAAACACCATATATTTT	CAWSGGQNTGNTIYF
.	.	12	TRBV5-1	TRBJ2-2	TGCGCCAGCAGCGTCAATACCGGGGAGCTGTTTTTT	CASSVNTGELFF
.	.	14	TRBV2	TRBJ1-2	TGTGCCAGCAGTGAGAGCAGGGCCGACTATGGCTACACCTTC	CASSESRADYGYTF
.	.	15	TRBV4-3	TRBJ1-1	TGCGCCAGCAGCCCGAGCGGCACGTTGAACACTGAAGCTTTCTTT	CASSPSGTLNTEAFF
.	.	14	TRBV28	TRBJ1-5	TGTGCCAGCAGTTTGTTGAGGGGACGGCAGCCCCAGCATTTT	CASSLLRGRQPQHF
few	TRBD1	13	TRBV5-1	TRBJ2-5	TGCGCCAGCATCCCGGCCGAGACAGGGGCCCAGTACTTC	CASIPAETGAQYF
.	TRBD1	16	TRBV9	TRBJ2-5	TGTGCCAGCAGTCTCTTGGGACAGGTGAATAGGGAGACCCAGTACTTC	CASSLLGQVNRETQYF
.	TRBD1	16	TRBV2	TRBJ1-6	TGTGCCAGCAGTGAGGCAGCAGGGGGAGTTGGTTCACCCCTCCACTTT	CASSEAAGGVGSPLHF
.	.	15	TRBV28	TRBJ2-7	TGTGCCAGCAGTTCCGATGTACTAGGGGACTACGAGCAGTACTTC	CASSSDVLGDYEQYF
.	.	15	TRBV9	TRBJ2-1	TGTGCCAGCAGCGTAGGACGGATATCCTACAATGAGCAGTTCTTC	CASSVGRISYNEQFF
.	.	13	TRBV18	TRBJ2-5	TGTGCCAGCTCACCAAATTCGCAAGAGACCCAGTACTTC	CASSPNSQETQYF
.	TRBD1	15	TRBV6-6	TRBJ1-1	TGTGCCAGCAGTTTTTATAAGGGGGCGCGGACTGAAGCTTTCTTT	CASSFYKGARTEAFF
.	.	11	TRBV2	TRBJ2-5	TGTGCCAGCAGTCTCCAGGAGACCCAGTACTTC	CASSLQETQYF
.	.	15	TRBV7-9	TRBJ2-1	TGTGCCAGCAGCTTAAGGGGGAACGGTGGTAATGAGCAGTTCTTC	CASSLRGNGGNEQFF
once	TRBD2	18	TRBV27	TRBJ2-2	TGTGCCAGCTCCCTAGTGGGTAGCGGGAGCTTGGTCCCCGGGGAGCTGTTTTTT	CASSLVGSGSLVPGELFF
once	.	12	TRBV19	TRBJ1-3	TGTGCCAGTAGTGACAGAAGAAACACCATATATTTT	CASSDRRNTIYF
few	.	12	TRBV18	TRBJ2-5	TGTGCCAGCTCTCCAAACGGGGAGACCCAGTACTTC	CASSPNGETQYF
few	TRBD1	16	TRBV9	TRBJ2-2	TGTGCCAGCAGTAGAAATCCGGGACAGATCACCGGGGAGCTGTTTTTT	CASSRNPGQITGELFF
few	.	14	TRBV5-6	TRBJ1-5	TGTGCCAGCAGCTTGGGAGGTAGGGATGGGCCCCAGCATTTT	CASSLGGRDGPQHF
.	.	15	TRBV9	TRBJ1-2	TGTGCCAGCAGCGTAGAACCTTCCGGGACGTTAGGCTACACCTTC	CASSVEPSGTLGYTF
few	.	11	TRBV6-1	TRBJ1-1	TGTGCCAGCAGTCCCCACAGTGAAGCTTTCTTT	CASSPHSEAFF
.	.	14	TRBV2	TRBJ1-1	TGTGCCAGCAGTGAACGGCATCTGAACACTGAAGCTTTCTTT	CASSERHLNTEAFF
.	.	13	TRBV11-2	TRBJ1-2	TGTGCCAGCTCCTCGGGCAGGGACTATGGCTACACCTTC	CASSSGRDYGYTF
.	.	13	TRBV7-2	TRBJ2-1	TGTGCCAGCAGCTTCCCCCCTAGCATTGAGCAGTTCTTC	CASSFPPSIEQFF